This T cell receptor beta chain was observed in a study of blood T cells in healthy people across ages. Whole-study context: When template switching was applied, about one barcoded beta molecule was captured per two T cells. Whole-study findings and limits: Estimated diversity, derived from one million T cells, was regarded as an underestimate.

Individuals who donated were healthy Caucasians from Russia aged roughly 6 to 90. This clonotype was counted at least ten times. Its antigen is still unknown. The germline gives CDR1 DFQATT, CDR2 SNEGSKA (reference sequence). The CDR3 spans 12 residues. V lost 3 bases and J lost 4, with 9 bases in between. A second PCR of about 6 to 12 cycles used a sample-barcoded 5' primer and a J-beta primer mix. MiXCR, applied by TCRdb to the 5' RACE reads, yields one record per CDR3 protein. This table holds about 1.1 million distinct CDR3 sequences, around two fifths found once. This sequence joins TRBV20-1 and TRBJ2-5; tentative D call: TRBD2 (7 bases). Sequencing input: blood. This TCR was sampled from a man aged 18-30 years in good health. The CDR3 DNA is TGCAGTGCTAGGGGGGGGCGAGAGACCCAGTACTTC. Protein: CSARGGRETQYF.